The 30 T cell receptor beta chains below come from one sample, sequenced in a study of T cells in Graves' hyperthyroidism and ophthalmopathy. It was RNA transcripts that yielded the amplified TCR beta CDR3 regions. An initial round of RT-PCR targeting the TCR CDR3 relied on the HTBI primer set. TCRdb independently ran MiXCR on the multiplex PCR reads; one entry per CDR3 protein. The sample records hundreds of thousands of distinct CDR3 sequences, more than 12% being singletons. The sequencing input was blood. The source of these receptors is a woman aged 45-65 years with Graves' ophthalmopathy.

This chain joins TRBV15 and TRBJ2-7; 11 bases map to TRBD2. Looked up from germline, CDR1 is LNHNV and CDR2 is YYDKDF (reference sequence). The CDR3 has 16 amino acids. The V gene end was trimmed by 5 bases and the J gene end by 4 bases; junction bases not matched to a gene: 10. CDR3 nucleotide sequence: TGTGCCACCAGCCCCCGCGGGGGACTAGCGGCGTACGAGCAGTACTTC. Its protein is CATSPRGGLAAYEQYF.

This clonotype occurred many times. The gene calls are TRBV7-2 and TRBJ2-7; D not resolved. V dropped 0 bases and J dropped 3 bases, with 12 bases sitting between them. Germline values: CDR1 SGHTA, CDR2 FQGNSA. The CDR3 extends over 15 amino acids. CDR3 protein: CASSLAYGASYEQYF. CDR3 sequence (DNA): TGTGCCAGCAGCTTAGCTTATGGCGCCAGCTACGAGCAGTACTTC.

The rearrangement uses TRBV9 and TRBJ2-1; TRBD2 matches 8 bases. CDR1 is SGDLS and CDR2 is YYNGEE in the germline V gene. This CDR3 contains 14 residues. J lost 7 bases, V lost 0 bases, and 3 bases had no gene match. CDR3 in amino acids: CASSVGASGNEQFF. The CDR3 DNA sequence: TGTGCCAGCAGCGTAGGGGCTAGCGGGAATGAGCAGTTCTTC.

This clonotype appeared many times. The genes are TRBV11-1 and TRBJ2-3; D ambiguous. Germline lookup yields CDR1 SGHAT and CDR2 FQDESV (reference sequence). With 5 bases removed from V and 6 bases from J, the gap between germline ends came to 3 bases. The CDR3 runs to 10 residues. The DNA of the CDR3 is TGTGCCAGCAGCGGCGATACGCAGTATTTT. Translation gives CASSGDTQYF.

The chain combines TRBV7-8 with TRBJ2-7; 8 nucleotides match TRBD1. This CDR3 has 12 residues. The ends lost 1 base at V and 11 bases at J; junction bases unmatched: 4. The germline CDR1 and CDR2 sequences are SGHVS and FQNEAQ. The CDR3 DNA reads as TGTGCCAGCAGCTTAGGGGGGACAGGAGAGTACTTC. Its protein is CASSLGGTGEYF.

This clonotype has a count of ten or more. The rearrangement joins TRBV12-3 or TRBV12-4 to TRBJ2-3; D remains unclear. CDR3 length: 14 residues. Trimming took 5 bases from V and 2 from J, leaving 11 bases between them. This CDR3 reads CASSRRLPTDTQYF. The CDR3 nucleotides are TGTGCCAGCAGTCGAAGACTGCCCACAGATACGCAGTATTTT.

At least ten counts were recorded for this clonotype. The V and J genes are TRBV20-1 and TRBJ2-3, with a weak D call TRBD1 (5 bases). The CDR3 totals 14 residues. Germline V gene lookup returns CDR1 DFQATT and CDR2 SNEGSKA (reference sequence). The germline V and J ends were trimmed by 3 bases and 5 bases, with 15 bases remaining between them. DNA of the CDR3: TGCAGTGCTAGCGCACAGGTGGTTGGAGATACGCAGTATTTT. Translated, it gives CSASAQVVGDTQYF.

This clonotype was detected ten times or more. DNA for the CDR3: TGTGCCAGCTCACCACCGTATTCGCAGAATTCACCCCTCCACTTT. Translating it yields CASSPPYSQNSPLHF. The genes are TRBV18 and TRBJ1-6; D ambiguous. The CDR3 runs 15 residues. V lost 0 bases and J 7 bases, leaving 10 bases between the germline ends. Germline assignment: CDR1 KGHSH and CDR2 LQKENI.

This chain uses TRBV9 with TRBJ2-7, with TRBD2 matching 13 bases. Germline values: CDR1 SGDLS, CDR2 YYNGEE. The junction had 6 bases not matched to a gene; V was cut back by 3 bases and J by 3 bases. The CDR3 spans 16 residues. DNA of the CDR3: TGTGCCAGCAGCGCGGACGGACTAGCGGGGGTCTACGAGCAGTACTTC. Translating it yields CASSADGLAGVYEQYF.

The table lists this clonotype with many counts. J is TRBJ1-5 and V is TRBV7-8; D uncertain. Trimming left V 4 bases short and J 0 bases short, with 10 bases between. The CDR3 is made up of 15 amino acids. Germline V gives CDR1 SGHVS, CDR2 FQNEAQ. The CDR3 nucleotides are TGTGCCAGCAGCTCAACTTGGGCTAGCAATCAGCCCCAGCATTTT. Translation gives CASSSTWASNQPQHF.

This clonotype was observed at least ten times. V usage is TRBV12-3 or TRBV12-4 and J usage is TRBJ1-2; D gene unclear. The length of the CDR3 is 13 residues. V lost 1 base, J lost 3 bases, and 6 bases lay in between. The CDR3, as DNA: TGTGCCAGCAGTTTAGGTGGTCACTATGGCTACACCTTC. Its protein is CASSLGGHYGYTF.

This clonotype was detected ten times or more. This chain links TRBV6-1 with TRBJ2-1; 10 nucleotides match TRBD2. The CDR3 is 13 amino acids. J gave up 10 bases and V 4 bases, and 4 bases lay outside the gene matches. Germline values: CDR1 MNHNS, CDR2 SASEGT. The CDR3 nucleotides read TGTGCCAGCAGTGTTGGGACTAGCGCCGAGCAGTTCTTC. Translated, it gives CASSVGTSAEQFF.

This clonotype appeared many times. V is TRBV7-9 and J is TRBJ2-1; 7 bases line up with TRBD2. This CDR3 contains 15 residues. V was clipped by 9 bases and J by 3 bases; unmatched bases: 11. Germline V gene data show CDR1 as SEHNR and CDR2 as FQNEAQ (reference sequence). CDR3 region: CASPPPGGNYNEQFF. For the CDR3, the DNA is TGTGCCAGTCCCCCTCCGGGAGGAAACTACAATGAGCAGTTCTTC.

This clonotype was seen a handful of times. In DNA form, the CDR3 reads TGCGCCAGCAGCTTGGACGGACGCTCTGGAAACACCATATATTTT. Translated, it gives CASSLDGRSGNTIYF. The rearrangement joins TRBV5-1 to TRBJ1-3; D is unresolved. Germline CDR1 reads SGHRS; CDR2 reads YFSETQ. Trimming took 0 bases from V and 0 from J, leaving 7 bases between them. This CDR3 has 15 residues.

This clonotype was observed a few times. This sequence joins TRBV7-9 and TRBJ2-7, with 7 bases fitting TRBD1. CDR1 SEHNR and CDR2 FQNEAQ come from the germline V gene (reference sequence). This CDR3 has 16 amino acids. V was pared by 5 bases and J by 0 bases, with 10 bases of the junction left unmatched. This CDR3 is CASSGRDSKSSYEQYF. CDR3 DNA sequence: TGTGCCAGCAGCGGCAGGGACAGCAAAAGCTCCTACGAGCAGTACTTC.

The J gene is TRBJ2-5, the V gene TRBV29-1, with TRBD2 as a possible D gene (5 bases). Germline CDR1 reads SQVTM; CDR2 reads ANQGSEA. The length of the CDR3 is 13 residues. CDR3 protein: CTAKRRGKETQYF. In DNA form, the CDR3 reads TGCACCGCTAAAAGACGGGGAAAAGAGACCCAGTACTTC.

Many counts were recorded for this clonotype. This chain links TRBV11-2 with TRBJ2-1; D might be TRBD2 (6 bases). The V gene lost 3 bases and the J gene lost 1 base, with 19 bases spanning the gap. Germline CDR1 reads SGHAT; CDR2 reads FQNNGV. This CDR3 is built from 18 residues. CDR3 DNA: TGTGCCAGCAGCTTCATAGTAACGGGAGTTGGGTCCTACAATGAGCAGTTCTTC. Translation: CASSFIVTGVGSYNEQFF.

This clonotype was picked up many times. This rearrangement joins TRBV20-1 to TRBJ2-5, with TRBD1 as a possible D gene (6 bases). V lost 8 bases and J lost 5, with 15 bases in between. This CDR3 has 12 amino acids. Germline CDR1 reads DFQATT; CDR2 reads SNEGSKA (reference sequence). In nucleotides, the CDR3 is TGCAGTTTTGCAGGGACACAGGAGACCCAGTACTTC. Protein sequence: CSFAGTQETQYF.

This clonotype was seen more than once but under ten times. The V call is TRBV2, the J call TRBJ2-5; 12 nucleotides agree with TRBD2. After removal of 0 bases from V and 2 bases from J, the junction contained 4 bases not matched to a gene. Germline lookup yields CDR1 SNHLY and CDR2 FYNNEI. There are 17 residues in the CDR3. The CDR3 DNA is TGTGCCAGCAGTGAAGCCAGGACTAGCGGGGCACAAGAGACCCAGTACTTC. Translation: CASSEARTSGAQETQYF. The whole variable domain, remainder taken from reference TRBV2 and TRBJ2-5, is EPEVTQTPSHQVTQMGQEVILRCVPISNHLYFYWYRQILGQKVEFLVSFYNNEISEKSEIFDDQFSVERPDGSNFTLKIRSTKLEDSAMYFCASSEARTSGAQETQYFGPGTRLLVL.

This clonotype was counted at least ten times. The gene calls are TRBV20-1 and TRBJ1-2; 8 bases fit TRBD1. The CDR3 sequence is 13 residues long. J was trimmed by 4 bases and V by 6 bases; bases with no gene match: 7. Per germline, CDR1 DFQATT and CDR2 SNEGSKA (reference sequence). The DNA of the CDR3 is TGCAGTGCATTCCCCGGGACAGGCTATGGCTACACCTTC. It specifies CSAFPGTGYGYTF.

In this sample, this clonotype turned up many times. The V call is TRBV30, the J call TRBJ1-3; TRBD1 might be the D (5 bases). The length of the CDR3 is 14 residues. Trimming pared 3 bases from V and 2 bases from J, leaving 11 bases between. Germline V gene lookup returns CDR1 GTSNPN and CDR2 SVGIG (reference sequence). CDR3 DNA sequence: TGTGCCTGGAGATCCGGAGGGGCTGGAAACACCATATATTTT. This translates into CAWRSGGAGNTIYF.

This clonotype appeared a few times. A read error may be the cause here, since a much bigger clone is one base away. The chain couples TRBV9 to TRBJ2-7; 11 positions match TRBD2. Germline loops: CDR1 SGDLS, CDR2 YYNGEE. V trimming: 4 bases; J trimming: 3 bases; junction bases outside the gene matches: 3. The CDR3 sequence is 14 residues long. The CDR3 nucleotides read TGTGCCAGCAGCACCGGACTAGCGGGCTACGAGCAGTACTTC. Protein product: CASSTGLAGYEQYF.

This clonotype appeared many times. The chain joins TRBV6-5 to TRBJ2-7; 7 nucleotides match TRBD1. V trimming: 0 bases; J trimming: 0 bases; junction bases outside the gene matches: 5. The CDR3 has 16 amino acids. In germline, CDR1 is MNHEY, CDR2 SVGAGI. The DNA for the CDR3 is TGTGCCAGCAGTTACTCGACAGGGCTAAGCTCCTACGAGCAGTACTTC. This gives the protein CASSYSTGLSSYEQYF.

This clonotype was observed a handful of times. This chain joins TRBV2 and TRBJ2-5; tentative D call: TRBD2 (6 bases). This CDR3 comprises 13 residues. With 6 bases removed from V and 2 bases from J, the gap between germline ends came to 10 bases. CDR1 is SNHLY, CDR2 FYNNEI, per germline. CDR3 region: CASRGGGQETQYF. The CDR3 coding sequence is TGTGCCAGCAGGGGAGGAGGGCAAGAGACCCAGTACTTC.

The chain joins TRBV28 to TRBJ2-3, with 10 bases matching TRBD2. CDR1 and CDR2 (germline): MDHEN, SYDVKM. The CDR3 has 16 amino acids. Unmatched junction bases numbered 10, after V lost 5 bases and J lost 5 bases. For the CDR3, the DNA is TGTGCCAGCAGTCTAGAAGCGGGAGGGCCGGTAGATACGCAGTATTTT. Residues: CASSLEAGGPVDTQYF.

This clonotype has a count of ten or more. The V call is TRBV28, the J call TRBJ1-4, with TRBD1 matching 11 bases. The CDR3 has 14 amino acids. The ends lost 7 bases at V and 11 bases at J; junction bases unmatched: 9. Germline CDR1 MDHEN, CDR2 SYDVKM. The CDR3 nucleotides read TGTGCCAGCACCAAGGGGGGGACAGGGGGGAAACTGTTTTTT. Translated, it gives CASTKGGTGGKLFF.

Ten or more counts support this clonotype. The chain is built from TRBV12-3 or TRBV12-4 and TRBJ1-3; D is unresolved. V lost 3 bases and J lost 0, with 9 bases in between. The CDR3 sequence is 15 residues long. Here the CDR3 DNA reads TGTGCCAGCAGTTTCCTGACGGTCTCTGGAAACACCATATATTTT. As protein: CASSFLTVSGNTIYF.

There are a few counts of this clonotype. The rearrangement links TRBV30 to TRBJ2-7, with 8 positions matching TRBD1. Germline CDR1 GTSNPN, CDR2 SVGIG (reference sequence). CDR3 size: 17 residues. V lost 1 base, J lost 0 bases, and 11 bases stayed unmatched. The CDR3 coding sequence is TGTGCCTGGAGTGGGACAGGGACCTTTTTCAGCTCCTACGAGCAGTACTTC. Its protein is CAWSGTGTFFSSYEQYF.

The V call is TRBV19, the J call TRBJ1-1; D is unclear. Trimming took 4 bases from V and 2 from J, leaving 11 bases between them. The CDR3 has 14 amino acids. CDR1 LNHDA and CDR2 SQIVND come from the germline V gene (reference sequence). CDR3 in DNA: TGTGCCAGTAGTACCGACCGATATAACACTGAAGCTTTCTTT. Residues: CASSTDRYNTEAFF.

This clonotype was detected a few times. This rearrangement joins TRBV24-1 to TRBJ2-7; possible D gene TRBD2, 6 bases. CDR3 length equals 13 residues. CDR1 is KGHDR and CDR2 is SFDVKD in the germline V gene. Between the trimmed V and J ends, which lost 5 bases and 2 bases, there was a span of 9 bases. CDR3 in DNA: TGTGCCACCAGTGCCGCGGGAACCTACGAGCAGTACTTC. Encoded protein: CATSAAGTYEQYF.